This record concerns one T cell receptor beta chain sequence. These data belong to a study of Ad26.COV2.S vaccination and SARS-CoV-2 variants. The CDR3 loop spans 14 amino acids. V was shortened by 4 bases and J by 2 bases, with 10 bases between the two germline ends. Germline assignment: CDR1 LNHDA and CDR2 SQIVND (reference sequence). Stated treatment: over 15 received Ad26.COV2.S at low or high dose, single or two shots; roughly 5 received placebo; per-sample allocation not given. Sample collection was performed on day 63 after the first vaccine or placebo injection. The protocol was immunoSEQ multiplex PCR, while the TCRdb copy is restricted to in-frame clones and leaves out a portion. The sample shows 410,000 or so clones, around 92% of them seen only once.

Material: peripheral blood, obtained in a trial of Ad26.COV2.S vaccine versus placebo. This chain uses TRBV19 with TRBJ2-3; D unclear. The source of this sequence is a person aged 18-60 years who received the Ad26.COV2.S COVID-19 vaccine or a placebo. The CDR3 region has the DNA TGTGCCAGTAGTACCCCTGGGTCCACAGATACGCAGTATTTT. It is translated as CASSTPGSTDTQYF.